This TCR beta chain was captured by sequencing in a study of PD-1 blockade in classical Hodgkin lymphoma. Study-wide background: Once every 2 weeks, patients received intravenous nivolumab at 3 mg/kg.

Concerning this clone: Its specificity is unknown.

There are 17 residues in the CDR3. With V trimmed by 5 bases and J by 4 bases, 13 bases remained unmatched. Germline V gene lookup returns CDR1 SGHNT and CDR2 YYREEE (reference sequence). Every patient experienced relapse after autologous stem cell transplantation, and brentuximab vedotin exposure varied. The study, taken as a whole, reports: Reports indicated that newly diagnosed patients had lower baseline TCR diversity than healthy donors did. TCR diversity in CD4+, not CD8+, cells rose significantly by C4D1.

Using immunoSEQ multiplex PCR, the repertoire was profiled, and TCRdb retains in-frame clones only, with some absent. This sample has approximately 60,000 clones, with over 85% found just once. This chain joins TRBV5-4 and TRBJ2-3; 10 nucleotides agree with TRBD2. Source: peripheral blood mononuclear cells (PBMCs), taken at baseline. The TCR sequence derives from a human donor with classical Hodgkin lymphoma. The CDR3 bases are TGTGCCAGCAGGCCTGCCGCTTCCAGCGGGGGGGCAGATACGCAGTATTTT. Protein: CASRPAASSGGADTQYF.